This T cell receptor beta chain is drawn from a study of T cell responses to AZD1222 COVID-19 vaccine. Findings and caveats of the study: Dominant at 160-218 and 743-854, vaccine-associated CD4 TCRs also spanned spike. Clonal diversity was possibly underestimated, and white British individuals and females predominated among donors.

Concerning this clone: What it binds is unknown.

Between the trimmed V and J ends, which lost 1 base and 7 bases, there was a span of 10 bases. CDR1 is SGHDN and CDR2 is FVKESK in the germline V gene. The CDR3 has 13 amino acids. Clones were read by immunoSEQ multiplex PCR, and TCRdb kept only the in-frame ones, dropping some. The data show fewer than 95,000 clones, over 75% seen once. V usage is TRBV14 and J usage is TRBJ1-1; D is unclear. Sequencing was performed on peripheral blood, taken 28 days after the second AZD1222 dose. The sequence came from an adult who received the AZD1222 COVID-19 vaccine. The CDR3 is CASSQATDGEAFF. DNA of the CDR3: TGTGCCAGCAGCCAAGCAACAGATGGTGAAGCTTTCTTT.